This T cell receptor (beta chain) comes out of a study of blood T cell repertoires in COVID-19. Study context: Sites across the United States, Italy and Spain contributed samples from acute and convalescent COVID-19.

In terms of age and location, participants ranged from about 18 to 89 years and lived in about 25 US areas. In assigning cohorts, the study relied on participant-reported clinical history. The CDR3 extends over 14 amino acids. Germline V CDR1 and CDR2: KGHSH, LQKENI. The V and J ends lost 5 bases and 5 bases, in that order; junction bases with no gene match: 4. The table came from immunoSEQ multiplex PCR; TCRdb's copy has only in-frame clones and leaves some out. Here the sample spans 230,000 or so clones, about 88% being singletons. This clonotype was sampled from a woman aged 50 to 60 who had been exposed to COVID-19. This chain joins TRBV18 and TRBJ1-5; 9 bases agree with TRBD1. Sequencing was carried out using PBMCs or T cells enriched from blood (not recorded which). The CDR3 spells CASSSGQGYQPQHF. The CDR3 DNA reads as TGTGCCAGCTCATCCGGACAGGGGTATCAGCCCCAGCATTTT.